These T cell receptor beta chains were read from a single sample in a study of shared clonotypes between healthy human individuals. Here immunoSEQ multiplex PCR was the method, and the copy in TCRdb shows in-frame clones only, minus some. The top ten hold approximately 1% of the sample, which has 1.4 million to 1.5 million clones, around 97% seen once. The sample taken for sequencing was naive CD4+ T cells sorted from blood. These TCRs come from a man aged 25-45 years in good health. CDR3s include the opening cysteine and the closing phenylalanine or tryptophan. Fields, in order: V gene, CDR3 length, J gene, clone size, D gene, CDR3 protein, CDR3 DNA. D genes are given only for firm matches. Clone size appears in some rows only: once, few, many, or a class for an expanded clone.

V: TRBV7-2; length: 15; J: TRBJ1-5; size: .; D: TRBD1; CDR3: CASSLFGRGDQPQHF; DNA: TGTGCCAGCAGCTTATTTGGCAGGGGGGACCAGCCCCAGCATTTT
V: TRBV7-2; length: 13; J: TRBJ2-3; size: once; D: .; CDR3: CASSSGVRVTQYF; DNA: TGTGCCAGCAGCTCGGGAGTTCGTGTAACGCAGTATTTT
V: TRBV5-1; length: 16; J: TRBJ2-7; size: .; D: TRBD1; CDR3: CASSLEVNGQGGEQYF; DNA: TGCGCCAGCAGCTTGGAGGTTAACGGACAGGGCGGCGAGCAGTACTTC
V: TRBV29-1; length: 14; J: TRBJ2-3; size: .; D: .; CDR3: CSVEKSQLADTQYF; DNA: TGCAGCGTTGAAAAGAGCCAGCTGGCAGATACGCAGTATTTT
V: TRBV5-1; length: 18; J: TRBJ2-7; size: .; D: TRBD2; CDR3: CASSPGLAGVATLYEQYF; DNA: TGCGCCAGCAGCCCCGGACTAGCGGGAGTTGCAACCCTCTACGAGCAGTACTTC
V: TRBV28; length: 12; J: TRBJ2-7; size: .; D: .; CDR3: CASSLVGYEQYF; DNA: TGTGCCAGCAGTTTAGTGGGGTACGAGCAGTACTTC
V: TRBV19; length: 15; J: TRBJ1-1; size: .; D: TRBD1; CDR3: CASRIQGARDTEAFF; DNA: TGTGCCAGTAGAATACAGGGGGCGCGTGACACTGAAGCTTTCTTT
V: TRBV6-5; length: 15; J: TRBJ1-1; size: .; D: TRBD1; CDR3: CASRGTGLPYTEAFF; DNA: TGTGCCAGCAGGGGGACAGGGCTCCCCTACACTGAAGCTTTCTTT
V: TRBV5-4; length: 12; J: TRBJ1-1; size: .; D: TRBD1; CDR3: CASSRPGQRAFF; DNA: TGTGCCAGCAGCCGTCCGGGACAGAGAGCTTTCTTT
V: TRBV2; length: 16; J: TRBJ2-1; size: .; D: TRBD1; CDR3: CASSEGGTGAYNEQFF; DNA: TGTGCCAGCAGTGAAGGAGGGACAGGGGCATACAATGAGCAGTTCTTC
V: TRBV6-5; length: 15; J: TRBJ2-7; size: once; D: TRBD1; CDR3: CASSYRDRGPYEQYF; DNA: TGTGCCAGCAGTTACCGGGACAGGGGGCCCTACGAGCAGTACTTC
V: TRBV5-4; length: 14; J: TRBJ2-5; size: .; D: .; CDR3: CASSLALAQETQYF; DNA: TGTGCCAGCAGCTTGGCGTTGGCCCAAGAGACCCAGTACTTC
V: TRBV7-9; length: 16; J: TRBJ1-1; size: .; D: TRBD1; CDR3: CASSLARDRRNTEAFF; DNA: TGTGCCAGCAGCTTAGCCCGGGACAGGAGGAACACTGAAGCTTTCTTT
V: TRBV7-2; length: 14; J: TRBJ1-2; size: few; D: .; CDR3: CAHDRVSGNYGYTF; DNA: TGTGCCCACGATAGGGTATCTGGGAACTATGGCTACACCTTC
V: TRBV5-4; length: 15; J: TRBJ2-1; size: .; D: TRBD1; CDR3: CASSFGTGTTNEQFF; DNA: TGTGCCAGCAGCTTCGGGACAGGGACCACCAATGAGCAGTTCTTC
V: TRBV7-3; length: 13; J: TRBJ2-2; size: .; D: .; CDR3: CASSFRVTGELFF; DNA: TGTGCCAGCAGCTTTCGGGTCACCGGGGAGCTGTTTTTT
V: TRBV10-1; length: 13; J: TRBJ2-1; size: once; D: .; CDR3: CASRRDFADEQFF; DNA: TGCGCCAGCAGGAGGGACTTCGCAGATGAGCAGTTCTTC
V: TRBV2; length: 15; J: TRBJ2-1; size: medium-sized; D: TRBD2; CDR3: CASSGGTSSYNEQFF; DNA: TGTGCCAGCAGTGGGGGGACTAGTTCCTACAATGAGCAGTTCTTC
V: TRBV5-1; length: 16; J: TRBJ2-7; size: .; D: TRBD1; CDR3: CASSPRTGATSYEQYF; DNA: TGCGCCAGCAGCCCCCGGACAGGGGCAACGTCCTACGAGCAGTACTTC
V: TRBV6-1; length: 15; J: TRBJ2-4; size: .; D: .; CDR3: CASSDRALAKNIQYF; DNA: TGTGCCAGCAGTGACAGGGCTTTAGCCAAAAACATTCAGTACTTC
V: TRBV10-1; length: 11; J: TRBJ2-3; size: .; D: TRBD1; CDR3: CASSSGTVQYF; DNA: TGCGCCAGCAGTTCCGGGACAGTTCAGTATTTT
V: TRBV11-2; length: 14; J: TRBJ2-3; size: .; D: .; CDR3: CASSLADPRGTQYF; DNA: TGTGCCAGCAGCTTAGCAGACCCTAGGGGTACGCAGTATTTT
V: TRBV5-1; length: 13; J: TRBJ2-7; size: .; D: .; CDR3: CASSLGQHYEQYF; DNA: TGCGCCAGCAGCTTGGGACAGCACTACGAGCAGTACTTC
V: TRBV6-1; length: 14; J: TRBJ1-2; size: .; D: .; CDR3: CASSESLVNYGYTF; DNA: TGTGCCAGCAGTGAAAGTCTCGTTAACTATGGCTACACCTTC
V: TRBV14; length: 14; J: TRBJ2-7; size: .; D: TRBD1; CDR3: CASSQGQGSYEQYF; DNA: TGTGCCAGCAGCCAGGGACAGGGATCATACGAGCAGTACTTC
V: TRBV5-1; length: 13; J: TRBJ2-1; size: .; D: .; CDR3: CASSEGIGSEQFF; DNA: TGCGCCAGCAGCGAAGGAATAGGAAGCGAGCAGTTCTTC
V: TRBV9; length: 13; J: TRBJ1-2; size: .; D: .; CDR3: CASSVVQGRGYTF; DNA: TGTGCCAGCAGCGTAGTACAGGGACGCGGCTACACCTTC
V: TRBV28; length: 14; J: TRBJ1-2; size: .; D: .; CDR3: CASFSGRSTYGYTF; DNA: TGTGCCAGCTTTTCCGGAAGAAGTACCTATGGCTACACCTTC
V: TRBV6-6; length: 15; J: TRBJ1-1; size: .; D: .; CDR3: CASSYFVARNIEAFF; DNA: TGTGCCAGCAGTTACTTTGTGGCCAGGAACATTGAAGCTTTCTTT
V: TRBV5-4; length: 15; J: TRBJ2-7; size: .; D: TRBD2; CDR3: CASSPGGWSSYEQYF; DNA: TGTGCCAGCAGCCCGGGGGGTTGGAGTTCCTACGAGCAGTACTTC
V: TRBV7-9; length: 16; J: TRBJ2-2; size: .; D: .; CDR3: CASSLASSGVTGELFF; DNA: TGTGCCAGCAGCTTAGCTTCCTCGGGGGTTACCGGGGAGCTGTTTTTT